This TCR beta chain emerged from a study of shared clonotypes between healthy human individuals. Remarks on this clone: Its specificity is unknown.

Positive CCR7 selection of CD45RO-negative cells yielded the naive CD8 cells, and terminally differentiated effector memory CD45RA+ cells were excluded. The CDR3 loop spans 14 amino acids. In germline, CDR1 is SQVTM, CDR2 ANQGSEA. V gave up 2 bases and J gave up 3 bases, with 13 bases separating them. Genomic DNA (from each subset) was split evenly across several immunoSEQ plates. Some clones are missing from TCRdb's copy, which holds only in-frame ones; the method was immunoSEQ multiplex PCR. The repertoire consists of roughly 2,000,000 clones, with approximately 95% occurring once and the leading ten covering approximately 1%. Points from the study as a whole: Clonotypes shared by all four donors outscored non-shared clonotypes in generation probability.

Sequencing was performed on naive CD8+ T cells sorted from blood. The rearrangement joins TRBV29-1 to TRBJ1-2; D remains unclear. The sequence came from a man in his late teens or twenties in good health. This chain's CDR3 is CSVEQGALDYGYTF. In DNA, the CDR3 is TGCAGCGTTGAACAAGGAGCACTCGACTATGGCTACACCTTC. Looking up the rest from reference TRBV29-1 and TRBJ1-2 gives the full variable domain: SAVISQKPSRDICQRGTSLTIQCQVDSQVTMMFWYRQQPGQSLTLIATANQGSEATYESGFVIDKFPISRPNLTFSTLTVSNMSPEDSSIYLCSVEQGALDYGYTFGSGTRLTVV.